This T cell receptor beta chain appears in the sequencing data of a study of cytotoxic CD8 clonotypes in ibrutinib-treated CLL. This clone was recorded many times. Germline V CDR1 and CDR2: SGHRS, YFSETQ. This CDR3 has 11 amino acids. Trimming cost V 1 base and J 7 bases, with 5 bases left between them. The repertoire was sequenced with immunoSEQ multiplex PCR; TCRdb's copy has only in-frame clones and lacks some. The data contain some 100,000 clones, approximately 56% of them singletons. Cryopreserved PBMCs supplied around 1.8 micrograms of genomic DNA for TCR beta libraries. The source is a human donor with chronic lymphocytic leukemia. V gene TRBV5-1 combines with J gene TRBJ1-1; D is unresolved. Sequences were derived from PBMCs, sampled after 24 months of ibrutinib treatment. The CDR3 nucleotides read TGCGCCAGCAGCTTGAGTGATGAAGCTTTCTTT. Protein: CASSLSDEAFF.